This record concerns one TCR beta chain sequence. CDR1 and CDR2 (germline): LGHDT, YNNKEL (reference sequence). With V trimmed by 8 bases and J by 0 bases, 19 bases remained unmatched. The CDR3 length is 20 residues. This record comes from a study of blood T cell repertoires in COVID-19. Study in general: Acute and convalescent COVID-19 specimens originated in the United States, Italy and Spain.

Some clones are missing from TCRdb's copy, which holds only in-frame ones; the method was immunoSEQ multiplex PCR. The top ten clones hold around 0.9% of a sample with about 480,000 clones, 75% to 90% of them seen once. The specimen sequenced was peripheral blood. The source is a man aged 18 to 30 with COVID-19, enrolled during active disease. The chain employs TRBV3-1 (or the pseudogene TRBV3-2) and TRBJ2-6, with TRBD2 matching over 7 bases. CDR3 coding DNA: TGTGCCAGCTCCGGCGGGATTGACGGGAGGCCAGACTCTGGGGCCAACGTCCTGACTTTC. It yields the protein CASSGGIDGRPDSGANVLTF.